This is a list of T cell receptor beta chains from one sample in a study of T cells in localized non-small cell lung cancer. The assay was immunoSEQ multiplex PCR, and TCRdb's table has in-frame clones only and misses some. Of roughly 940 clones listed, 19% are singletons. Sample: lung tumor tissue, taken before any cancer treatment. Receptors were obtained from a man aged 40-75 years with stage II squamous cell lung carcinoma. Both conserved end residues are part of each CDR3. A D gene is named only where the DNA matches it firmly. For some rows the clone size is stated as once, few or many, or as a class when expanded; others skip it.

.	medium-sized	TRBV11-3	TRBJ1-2	CASSSQPTGYRGYTF	TGTGCCAGCAGCTCCCAGCCTACAGGGTATCGCGGCTACACCTTC
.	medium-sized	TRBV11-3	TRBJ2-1	CASSLEPGRINEQFF	TGTGCCAGCAGCTTAGAACCGGGACGGATCAATGAGCAGTTCTTC
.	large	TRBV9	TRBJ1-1	CASSLRDYTMNTEAFF	TGTGCCAGCAGCCTCAGGGACTATACGATGAACACTGAAGCTTTCTTT
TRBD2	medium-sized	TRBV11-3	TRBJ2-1	CASSPSGSSYNEQFF	TGTGCCAGCAGCCCTAGCGGGAGCTCCTACAATGAGCAGTTCTTC
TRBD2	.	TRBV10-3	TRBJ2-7	CAISESGGVYEQYF	TGTGCCATCAGTGAGTCGGGGGGGGTCTACGAGCAGTACTTC
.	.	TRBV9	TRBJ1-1	CASSVIRGPRYTEAFF	TGTGCCAGCAGCGTTATCCGGGGCCCTCGGTACACTGAAGCTTTCTTT
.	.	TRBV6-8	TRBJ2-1	CASSTGSGNEQFF	TGTGCCAGCAGTACAGGGTCGGGAAATGAGCAGTTCTTC
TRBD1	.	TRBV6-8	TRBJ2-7	CASSYRPRGLSEQYF	TGTGCCAGCAGTTACCGGCCGAGGGGGCTGAGTGAGCAGTACTTC
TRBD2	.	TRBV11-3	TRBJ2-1	CASSLEALAGVQEQFF	TGTGCCAGCAGCTTGGAAGCTCTAGCGGGAGTTCAAGAGCAGTTCTTC
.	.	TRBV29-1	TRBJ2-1	CSVDGFSYNEQFF	TGCAGCGTTGATGGGTTCTCCTACAATGAGCAGTTCTTC
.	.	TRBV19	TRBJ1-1	CASSAPGGWATEAFF	TGTGCCAGTAGTGCCCCTGGGGGATGGGCTACTGAAGCTTTCTTT
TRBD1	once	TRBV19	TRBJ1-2	CASSIDLRQGLLYGYTF	TGTGCCAGTAGTATAGATCTAAGACAGGGATTACTCTATGGCTACACCTTC
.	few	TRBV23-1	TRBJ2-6	CASSQISDWDGANVLTF	TGCGCCAGCAGTCAAATCTCGGACTGGGATGGGGCCAACGTCCTGACTTTC
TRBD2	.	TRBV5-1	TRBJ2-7	CASQETSGSFYEQYF	TGCGCCAGCCAAGAAACTAGCGGGAGCTTTTACGAGCAGTACTTC
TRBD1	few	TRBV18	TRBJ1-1	CASSPEGAKAFF	TGTGCCAGCTCACCGGAGGGGGCTAAAGCTTTCTTT
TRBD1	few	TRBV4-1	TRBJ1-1	CASSHDRGTEAFF	TGCGCCAGCAGCCACGACAGGGGTACTGAAGCTTTCTTT
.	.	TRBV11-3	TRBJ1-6	CASTSPRGNSPLHF	TGTGCCAGCACCTCGCCCAGGGGTAATTCACCCCTCCACTTT
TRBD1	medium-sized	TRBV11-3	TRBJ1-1	CASSFTRGQTEAFF	TGTGCCAGCAGCTTTACCAGGGGGCAAACTGAAGCTTTCTTT
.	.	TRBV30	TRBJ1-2	CAWSFGPHYGYTF	TGTGCCTGGAGTTTCGGCCCTCACTATGGCTACACCTTC
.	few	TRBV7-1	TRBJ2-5	CASSLVGGETQYF	TGTGCCAGCAGCTTAGTGGGTGGAGAGACCCAGTACTTC
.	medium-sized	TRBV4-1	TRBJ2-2	CASSQDRRPGELFF	TGCGCCAGCAGCCAAGATCGTCGTCCCGGGGAGCTGTTTTTT
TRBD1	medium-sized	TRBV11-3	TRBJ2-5	CASSWGQVQETQYF	TGTGCCAGCAGCTGGGGACAGGTCCAAGAGACCCAGTACTTC
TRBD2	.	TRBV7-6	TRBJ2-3	CASSPFQVSGGTQYF	TGTGCCAGCAGCCCCTTCCAGGTGTCGGGGGGTACGCAGTATTTT